The rows below give T cell receptor beta chains drawn from one sample of a study of graft-versus-host responses after intestinal transplantation. The method was immunoSEQ multiplex PCR; TCRdb's version includes in-frame clones alone and lacks a portion of them. The data hold approximately 77,000 clones, with about 92% observed a single time. Sequencing was performed on PBMCs, taken 98 days after intestinal transplantation. These receptor sequences come from a human patient who received an intestinal transplant, so some T cells may come from the graft donor. The CDR3 runs from the conserved cysteine through the conserved F or W. Fields, in order: J gene, clone size, D gene, V gene, CDR3 DNA, CDR3 protein. A D gene is named only where the DNA matches it firmly. Clone size appears in some rows only: once, few, many, or a class for an expanded clone.

>TRBJ2-1|.|.|TRBV5-6
TGTGCCAGCAGCGATACTCGAATCGATGAGCAGTTCTTC
CASSDTRIDEQFF
>TRBJ1-5|.|.|TRBV2
TGTGCCAGCAAAGGCGACGGCAATCAGCCCCAGCATTTT
CASKGDGNQPQHF
>TRBJ2-7|once|TRBD2|TRBV7-9
TGTGCCAGCAGCGTTAGCGGGGGGGAGCACGAGCAGTACTTC
CASSVSGGEHEQYF
>TRBJ2-7|.|.|TRBV2
TGTGCCAGCAGTCCCACGTATGGCTACGAGCAGTACTTC
CASSPTYGYEQYF
>TRBJ2-1|.|.|TRBV5-4
TGTGCCAGCAGCTTAGGGGGGGGCTCCTACAATGAGCAGTTCTTC
CASSLGGGSYNEQFF
>TRBJ2-7|.|.|TRBV29-1
TGCAGCGTTGCGGCCGGCTCCTACGAGCAGTACTTC
CSVAAGSYEQYF
>TRBJ2-2|.|.|TRBV7-9
TGTGCCAGCAGCTCCGGTCTGGGGTTGCCCGGGGAGCTGTTTTTT
CASSSGLGLPGELFF
>TRBJ1-4|.|TRBD1|TRBV5-1
TGCGCCAGCAGCTCAGGACAGGGGGGCGATGATGAAAAACTGTTTTTT
CASSSGQGGDDEKLFF
>TRBJ2-5|.|.|TRBV10-3
TGTGCCATCAGTTCCTGGCGGCGAGGAGAGACCCAGTACTTC
CAISSWRRGETQYF
>TRBJ2-1|.|.|TRBV9
TGTGCCAGCAGCGTAGACGGGGGGCCGAACAATGAGCAGTTCTTC
CASSVDGGPNNEQFF
>TRBJ2-5|.|.|TRBV6-1
TGTGCCAGCAGTTACGCCTCTACCCAGTACTTC
CASSYASTQYF
>TRBJ2-7|.|.|TRBV2
TGTGCCAGCAGTGGGACCGAGCAGTACTTC
CASSGTEQYF
>TRBJ1-5|.|TRBD1|TRBV7-2
TGTGCCAGCAGCGCGACAGGGATCCAGCCCCAGCATTTT
CASSATGIQPQHF
>TRBJ2-1|few|.|TRBV2
TGTGCCAGCAGTGAACAGGGGCGGACCAATGAGCAGTTCTTC
CASSEQGRTNEQFF
>TRBJ1-4|.|TRBD1|TRBV28
TGTGCCAGCAGTCGCGCATGGACAGGGCTGAATGAAAAACTGTTTTTT
CASSRAWTGLNEKLFF
>TRBJ2-1|.|TRBD1|TRBV29-1
TGCAGCGGTACGAGACAGGGGGGAAATGAGCAGTTCTTC
CSGTRQGGNEQFF
>TRBJ2-1|.|.|TRBV19
TGTGCCAGTAGTACCCCAAGCGGGTACTCCTACAATGAGCAGTTCTTC
CASSTPSGYSYNEQFF
>TRBJ2-7|.|.|TRBV5-1
TGCGCCAGCAGCTCGCTTGGGGCCGAGCAGTACTTC
CASSSLGAEQYF